The 24 T cell receptor beta chains below come from one sample, sequenced in a study of cytomegalovirus exposure and HLA in healthy donors. PCR used 60 Vbeta primers and 13 Jbeta primers. This table comes from immunoSEQ multiplex PCR, and its TCRdb copy is limited to in-frame clones, with some not included. Of 95,000 to 100,000 clones listed, more than 80% are singletons. The material sequenced was PBMCs. The receptors were gathered from a man aged 30-40 years in good health and CMV-seronegative.

CDR3 residues: CASSPGSQETQYF. CDR3 coding DNA: TGCGCCAGCAGCCCGGGATCCCAAGAGACCCAGTACTTC. The chain is built from TRBV5-1 and TRBJ2-5, with D possibly TRBD2 on 5 matching bases. V was pared by 4 bases and J by 1 base, with 8 bases between. CDR3 length equals 13 residues. CDR1 is SGHRS, CDR2 YFSETQ, per germline.

The chain uses TRBV27 and TRBJ1-5; D remains unclear. Between the trimmed V and J ends, which lost 4 bases and 3 bases, there was a span of 4 bases. This CDR3 spans 12 amino acids. The germline gives CDR1 MNHEY, CDR2 SMNVEV (reference sequence). CDR3 nucleotides: TGTGCCAGCAGTTCTGTCAATCAGCCCCAGCATTTT. Translated: CASSSVNQPQHF.

The rearrangement joins TRBV6-1 to TRBJ2-7; 11 bases line up with TRBD2. Germline loops: CDR1 MNHNS, CDR2 SASEGT. V lost 3 bases to trimming and J lost 4 bases; unmatched junction nucleotides: 5. This CDR3 comprises 15 residues. CDR3 protein: CASSERLAGGYEQYF. As DNA, the CDR3 is TGTGCCAGCAGTGAGCGGTTAGCGGGGGGGTACGAGCAGTACTTC.

This rearrangement joins TRBV5-1 to TRBJ2-6; D might be TRBD2 (5 bases). The V gene lost 1 base and the J gene lost 1 base, with 6 bases spanning the gap. Per the germline V gene, CDR1 is SGHRS and CDR2 is YFSETQ. This CDR3 spans 15 amino acids. Written as DNA, the CDR3 is TGCGCCAGCAGCTTGCCGGGGTCTGGGGCCAACGTCCTGACTTTC. Protein product: CASSLPGSGANVLTF.

The chain recombines TRBV7-9 with TRBJ2-7; 10 nucleotides match TRBD1. The CDR3 covers 15 residues. The ends lost 3 bases at V and 3 bases at J; junction bases unmatched: 5. Germline V gene data show CDR1 as SEHNR and CDR2 as FQNEAQ (reference sequence). The CDR3 nucleotides are TGTGCCAGCAGCTTGGGGAGGGACAGGGGCTACGAGCAGTACTTC. Its translation is CASSLGRDRGYEQYF.

This rearrangement joins TRBV6-5 to TRBJ1-3; the D is unclear. The germline V and J ends were trimmed by 6 bases and 0 bases, with 9 bases remaining between them. The CDR3 runs 14 residues. Germline V gene data show CDR1 as MNHEY and CDR2 as SVGAGI. CDR3 bases: TGTGCCAGCAGCCCAGGAGGCTCTGGAAACACCATATATTTT. Amino acids: CASSPGGSGNTIYF.

The chain has TRBV5-1 and TRBJ1-1, with D perhaps TRBD1 (6 bases). Germline CDR1 SGHRS, CDR2 YFSETQ. V shed 0 bases and J shed 4 bases, with 16 bases lying between them. The CDR3 totals 16 residues. CDR3 sequence reads: CASSLGGGAVGTEAFF. DNA of the CDR3: TGCGCCAGCAGCTTGGGCGGGGGCGCCGTTGGCACTGAAGCTTTCTTT.

The J gene is TRBJ1-1, the V gene TRBV7-2; D not certain. V lost 4 bases and J lost 0, with 9 bases in between. The CDR3 has 14 residues. CDR1 is SGHTA and CDR2 is FQGNSA in the germline V gene. The CDR3 region has the DNA TGTGCCAGCAGCTCGATGACAATGAACACTGAAGCTTTCTTT. Translation gives CASSSMTMNTEAFF.

The chain links TRBV6-4 to TRBJ2-3, with D possibly matching TRBD1 (6 bases). The CDR3 is made up of 17 amino acids. Germline assignment: CDR1 MRHNA and CDR2 SNTAGT. V shed 0 bases and J shed 2 bases, with 15 bases lying between them. For the CDR3, the DNA is TGTGCCAGCAGTGACTCGAGTCGGGACACTTCCACAGATACGCAGTATTTT. Amino acids: CASSDSSRDTSTDTQYF.

The chain combines TRBV6-1 with TRBJ2-2; TRBD2 matches at 10 bases. V lost 2 bases and J lost 2; bases outside the gene matches: 5. Germline CDR1 reads MNHNS; CDR2 reads SASEGT. This CDR3 contains 17 residues. Here the CDR3 reads CASSELAGALNTGELFF. The CDR3 nucleotides read TGTGCCAGCAGTGAACTAGCGGGGGCCCTTAACACCGGGGAGCTGTTTTTT.

This clone was observed once. The chain joins TRBV4-1 to TRBJ2-4; no clear D. The CDR3 runs to 16 residues. Looked up from germline, CDR1 is MGHRA and CDR2 is YSYEKL. V gave up 1 base and J gave up 5 bases, with 15 bases separating them. The CDR3 reads CASSQVFRPSENIQYF. CDR3 DNA sequence: TGCGCCAGCAGCCAAGTATTCAGGCCTTCAGAAAACATTCAGTACTTC.

The V and J genes are TRBV5-4 and TRBJ2-7; 7 bases fit TRBD1. Germline V CDR1 and CDR2: SGHNT, YYREEE (reference sequence). There are 12 residues in the CDR3. V was clipped by 4 bases and J by 3 bases; unmatched bases: 1. In DNA form, the CDR3 reads TGTGCCAGCAGCCGGACAGGCTACGAGCAGTACTTC. Translation gives CASSRTGYEQYF. The full variable domain, in which reference TRBV5-4 and TRBJ2-7 provide the parts outside the CDR3, is ETGVTQSPTHLIKTRGQQVTLRCSSQSGHNTVSWYQQALGQGPQFIFQYYREEENGRGNFPPRFSGLQFPNYSSELNVNALELDDSALYLCASSRTGYEQYFGPGTRLTVT.

The rearrangement uses TRBV28 and TRBJ1-2; TRBD1 aligns across 7 bases. The CDR3 runs to 13 residues. The V and J ends lost 6 bases and 8 bases, in that order; junction bases with no gene match: 9. Germline V gives CDR1 MDHEN, CDR2 SYDVKM. CDR3 residues: CASSLDRVGGYTF. CDR3 nucleotide sequence: TGTGCCAGCAGCCTCGACAGGGTGGGAGGCTACACCTTC.

This clone was detected only once. CDR3 in amino acids: CASRLPRGDRGRVVETQYF. In nucleotides, the CDR3 is TGTGCCAGCAGGCTCCCGAGGGGGGACAGGGGGCGAGTAGTGGAGACCCAGTACTTC. V is TRBV7-8 and J is TRBJ2-5; 12 positions match TRBD1. This CDR3 is built from 19 residues. V lost 6 bases and J lost 5; bases outside the gene matches: 19. The germline V gene has CDR1 SGHVS and CDR2 FQNEAQ.

This clone has only one observation. The chain employs TRBV5-5 and TRBJ2-7; possibly TRBD1 for D (5 bases). The CDR3 contains 14 residues. Germline V gene data show CDR1 as SGHKS and CDR2 as YYEKEE (reference sequence). V was clipped by 1 base and J by 1 base, with 9 bases between them. The CDR3 protein is CASSLYDSSYEQYF. The CDR3 DNA is TGTGCCAGCAGCTTGTATGACAGTTCCTACGAGCAGTACTTC.

The chain couples TRBV7-9 to TRBJ1-6; tentatively, D is TRBD1 (6 bases). Germline CDR1 and CDR2: SEHNR and FQNEAQ (reference sequence). The V and J ends lost 4 bases and 8 bases respectively, with 21 bases between them. The length of the CDR3 is 17 residues. The CDR3: CASSSPRTAQLDSPLHF. The CDR3 nucleotides are TGTGCCAGCAGCTCACCTAGGACAGCCCAATTGGATTCACCCCTCCACTTT.

The chain recombines TRBV25-1 with TRBJ2-7, with TRBD1 matching 7 bases. The germline V gene encodes CDR1 MGHDK and CDR2 SYGVNS. With V trimmed by 4 bases and J by 3 bases, 3 bases remained unmatched. This CDR3 region has 13 residues. The CDR3 DNA is TGTGCCAGCAGTGTAAACAGGGGCTACGAGCAGTACTTC. It is translated as CASSVNRGYEQYF.

This chain connects TRBV29-1 to TRBJ1-1; D is perhaps TRBD1 (6 bases). Germline assignment: CDR1 SQVTM and CDR2 ANQGSEA. V lost 4 bases and J lost 1, with 13 bases in between. This CDR3 contains 14 residues. Here the CDR3 reads CSVVGATGNTEAFF. The CDR3, as DNA: TGCAGCGTTGTGGGGGCCACCGGGAACACTGAAGCTTTCTTT.

The rearrangement uses TRBV4-1 and TRBJ2-5, with 10 bases aligning to TRBD1. Germline V gene lookup returns CDR1 MGHRA and CDR2 YSYEKL. V lost 4 bases, J lost 1 base, and 6 bases stayed unmatched. This CDR3 region has 16 residues. The DNA of the CDR3 is TGCGCCAGCAGCCCCCGGACAGGGGGTTCCCAAGAGACCCAGTACTTC. The encoded protein is CASSPRTGGSQETQYF.

The V gene is TRBV4-1, the J gene TRBJ2-3; TRBD1 aligns across 8 bases. This CDR3 is 13 amino acids long. CDR1 and CDR2 from the germline V gene are MGHRA and YSYEKL. V trimming: 1 base; J trimming: 7 bases; junction bases outside the gene matches: 1. In DNA form, the CDR3 reads TGCGCCAGCAGCCAAGCCAGGGGGCATACGCAGTATTTT. Its translation is CASSQARGHTQYF.

The rearrangement uses TRBV15 and TRBJ2-3; 9 nucleotides match TRBD1. The CDR3 is made up of 15 amino acids. CDR1 LNHNV and CDR2 YYDKDF come from the germline V gene (reference sequence). V gave up 1 base and J gave up 5 bases; unmatched junction bases: 4. CDR3 amino acids: CATSRVGQGIDTQYF. CDR3 DNA: TGTGCCACCAGCAGAGTGGGACAGGGAATAGATACGCAGTATTTT.

The rearrangement uses TRBV7-6 and TRBJ1-4; D possibly corresponds to TRBD1 (5 bases). The germline gives CDR1 SGHVS, CDR2 FNYEAQ. The V gene lost 4 bases and the J gene lost 3 bases, with 24 bases spanning the gap. The CDR3 is 19 residues long. CDR3 protein: CASSSSRGPEGASNEKLFF. DNA of the CDR3: TGTGCCAGCAGCTCCAGTAGGGGTCCGGAAGGGGCTTCTAATGAAAAACTGTTTTTT.

V and J are TRBV18 and TRBJ2-7; tentatively, D is TRBD1 (5 bases). The CDR3 loop spans 15 amino acids. Germline V lookup: CDR1 KGHSH, CDR2 LQKENI. V lost 5 bases, J lost 2 bases, and 16 bases lay in between. CDR3 residues: CASSTRDSRAYEQYF. The CDR3 region has the DNA TGTGCCAGCTCAACCCGAGACAGTAGGGCCTACGAGCAGTACTTC.

With respect to this clone: The junction departs from germline at one end; a sequencing error may be responsible. The V call is TRBV7-9, the J call TRBJ1-3; D unresolved. This CDR3 has 15 amino acids. CDR1 and CDR2 (germline): SEHNR, FQNEAQ (reference sequence). The DNA for the CDR3 is TGTGCCAGCAGCCTAGCGCTGTTCGGGGGAAACACCATATATTTT. Encoded protein: CASSLALFGGNTIYF.